This TCR beta chain was found in a study of T cell changes during pregnancy in multiple sclerosis. Assay used: immunoSEQ multiplex PCR; TCRdb lists only in-frame clones, some missing. The repertoire holds approximately 50,000 clones, around 90% seen once, with about 9.4% in the top ten. V shed 6 bases, J shed 3 bases, and the junction held 6 bases outside the gene matches. The V gene's germline CDR1 is SEHNR and CDR2 FQNEAQ (reference sequence). The CDR3 is 15 amino acids. The chain carries TRBV7-9 and TRBJ2-7, with 12 bases that match TRBD2. Sequenced here: CD8+ T cells from peripheral blood mononuclear cells, sampled after pregnancy. The sequence was collected from a female donor with multiple sclerosis, enrolled in a pregnancy study. The DNA for the CDR3 is TGTGCCAGCAGTTCCACTAGCGGGGGGCTCTACGAGCAGTACTTC. It is translated as CASSSTSGGLYEQYF.